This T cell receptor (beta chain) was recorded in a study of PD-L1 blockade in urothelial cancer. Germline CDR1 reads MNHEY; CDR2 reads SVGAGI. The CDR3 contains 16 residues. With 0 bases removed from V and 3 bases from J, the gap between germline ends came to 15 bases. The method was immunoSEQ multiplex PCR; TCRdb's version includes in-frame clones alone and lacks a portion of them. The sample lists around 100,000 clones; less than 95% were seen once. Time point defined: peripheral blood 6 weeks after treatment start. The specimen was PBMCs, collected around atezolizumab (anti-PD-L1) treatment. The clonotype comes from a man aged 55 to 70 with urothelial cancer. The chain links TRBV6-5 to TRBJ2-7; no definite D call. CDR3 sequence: CASSYSFRSRVYEQYF. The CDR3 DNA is TGTGCCAGCAGTTACTCGTTTCGGTCCCGGGTCTACGAGCAGTACTTC.